This T cell receptor beta chain was captured by sequencing in a study of T cell responses to AZD1222 COVID-19 vaccine. Sequencing used immunoSEQ multiplex PCR; TCRdb keeps in-frame clones, though not all of them. The sample consists of over 130,000 clones, roughly nine tenths of them appearing once. Sample: peripheral blood, taken 28 days after the second AZD1222 dose. The sequence came from an adult who received the AZD1222 COVID-19 vaccine.

The CDR3 bases are TGTGCCAGCAGTTGGGGACAGAAGGGAGATACGCAGTATTTT. Protein sequence: CASSWGQKGDTQYF. The chain uses TRBV27 and TRBJ2-3; TRBD1 aligns across 7 bases. This CDR3 contains 14 residues. CDR1 MNHEY and CDR2 SMNVEV come from the germline V gene (reference sequence). With 4 bases clipped from V and 5 bases from J, the junction kept 6 bases outside the gene matches.